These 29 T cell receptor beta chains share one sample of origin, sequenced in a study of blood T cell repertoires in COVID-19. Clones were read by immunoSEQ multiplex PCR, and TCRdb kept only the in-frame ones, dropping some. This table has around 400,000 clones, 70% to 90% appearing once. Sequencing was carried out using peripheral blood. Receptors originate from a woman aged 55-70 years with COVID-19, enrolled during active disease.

The CDR3 DNA follows: TGTGCCAGCAGCGCACAGGGGAACACTGAAGCTTTCTTT. Protein sequence: CASSAQGNTEAFF. The chain uses TRBV9 and TRBJ1-1; a weak D match, TRBD1 (6 bases). The CDR3 contains 13 residues. Between the trimmed V and J ends, which lost 3 bases and 1 base, there was a span of 7 bases. The germline gives CDR1 SGDLS, CDR2 YYNGEE.

The CDR3 coding sequence is TGTGCCAGTACCCTGTACAGGGGTACTGAAGCTTTCTTT. Protein sequence: CASTLYRGTEAFF. V gene TRBV19 combines with J gene TRBJ1-1; TRBD1 matches at 7 bases. Germline V gene data show CDR1 as LNHDA and CDR2 as SQIVND (reference sequence). The CDR3 runs to 13 residues. J gave up 5 bases and V 7 bases, and 7 bases lay outside the gene matches.

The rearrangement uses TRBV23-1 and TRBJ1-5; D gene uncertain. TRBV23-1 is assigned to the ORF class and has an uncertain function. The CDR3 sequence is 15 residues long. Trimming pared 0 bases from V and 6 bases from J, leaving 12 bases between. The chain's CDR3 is CASSQSRRSFQPQHF. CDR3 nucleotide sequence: TGCGCCAGCAGTCAATCGAGGAGGTCTTTTCAGCCCCAGCATTTT.

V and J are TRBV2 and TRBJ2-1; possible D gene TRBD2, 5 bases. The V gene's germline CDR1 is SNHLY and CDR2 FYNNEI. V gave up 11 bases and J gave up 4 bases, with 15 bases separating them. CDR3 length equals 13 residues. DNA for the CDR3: TGTGCCGGGTCACTAGAACCATACAATGAGCAGTTCTTC. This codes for CAGSLEPYNEQFF.

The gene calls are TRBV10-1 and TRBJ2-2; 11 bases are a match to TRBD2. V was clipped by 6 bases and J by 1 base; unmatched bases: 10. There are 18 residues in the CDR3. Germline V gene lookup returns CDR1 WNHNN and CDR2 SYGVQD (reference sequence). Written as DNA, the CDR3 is TGCGCCAGCAGCGGAAACCTGGGGACTAGCGGGAACACCGGGGAGCTGTTTTTT. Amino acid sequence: CASSGNLGTSGNTGELFF.

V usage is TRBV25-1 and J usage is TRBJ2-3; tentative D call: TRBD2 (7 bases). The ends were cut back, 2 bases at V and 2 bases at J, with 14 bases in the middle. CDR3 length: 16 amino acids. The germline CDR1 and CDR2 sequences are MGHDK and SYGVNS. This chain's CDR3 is CASSELRGPHTDTQYF. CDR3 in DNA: TGTGCCAGCAGTGAACTGCGGGGGCCACACACAGATACGCAGTATTTT.

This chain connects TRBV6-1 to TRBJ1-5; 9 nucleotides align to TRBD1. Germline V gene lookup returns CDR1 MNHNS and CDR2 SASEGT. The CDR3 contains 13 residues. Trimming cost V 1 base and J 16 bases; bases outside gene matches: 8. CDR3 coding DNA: TGTGCCAGCAGTGAAGTATCGGGACAGGGAAACCATTTT. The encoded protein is CASSEVSGQGNHF.

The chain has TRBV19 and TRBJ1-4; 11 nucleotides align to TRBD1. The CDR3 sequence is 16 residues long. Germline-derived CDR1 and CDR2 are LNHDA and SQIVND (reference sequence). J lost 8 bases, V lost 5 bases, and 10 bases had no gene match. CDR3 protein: CASSPRRTGGWEKLFF. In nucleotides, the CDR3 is TGTGCCAGTAGTCCCCGGCGGACAGGGGGCTGGGAAAAACTGTTTTTT.

CDR3 sequence (DNA): TGTGCCAGCAGTCCCACCGACACCTTTAGCAATCAGCCCCAGCATTTT. Translating gives CASSPTDTFSNQPQHF. The chain combines TRBV27 with TRBJ1-5; no clear D. The CDR3 loop spans 16 amino acids. Deletions cut 5 bases from V and 0 bases from J, with 14 bases between. Germline V gene sequence: CDR1 MNHEY, CDR2 SMNVEV (reference sequence).

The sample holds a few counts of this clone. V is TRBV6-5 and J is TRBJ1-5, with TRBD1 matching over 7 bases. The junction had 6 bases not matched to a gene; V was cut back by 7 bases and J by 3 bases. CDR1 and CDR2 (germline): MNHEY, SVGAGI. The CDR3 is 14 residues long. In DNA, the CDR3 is TGTGCCAGCACCTGGGACAGAGCCAATCAGCCCCAGCATTTT. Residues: CASTWDRANQPQHF.

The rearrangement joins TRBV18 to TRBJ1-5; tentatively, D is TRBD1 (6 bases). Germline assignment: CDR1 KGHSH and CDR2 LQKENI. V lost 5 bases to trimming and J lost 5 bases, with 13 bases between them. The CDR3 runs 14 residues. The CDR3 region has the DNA TGTGCCAGCTCAAACTCCGGACAGCATCAGCCCCAGCATTTT. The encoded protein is CASSNSGQHQPQHF.

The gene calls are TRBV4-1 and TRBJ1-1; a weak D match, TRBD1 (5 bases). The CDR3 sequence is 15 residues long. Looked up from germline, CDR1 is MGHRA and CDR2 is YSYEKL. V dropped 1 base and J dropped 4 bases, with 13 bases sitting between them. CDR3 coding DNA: TGCGCCAGCAGCCAAGTGCCAGGGTCGGGCACTGAAGCTTTCTTT. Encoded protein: CASSQVPGSGTEAFF.

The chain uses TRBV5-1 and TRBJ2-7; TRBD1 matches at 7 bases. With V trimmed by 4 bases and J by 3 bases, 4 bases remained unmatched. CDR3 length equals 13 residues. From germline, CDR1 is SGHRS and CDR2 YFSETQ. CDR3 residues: CASSTWDSYEQYF. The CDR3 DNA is TGCGCCAGCAGCACGTGGGACAGCTACGAGCAGTACTTC.

CDR3 loop: CASSLGSDDNEQFF. The CDR3 bases are TGCGCCAGCAGCCTCGGGAGCGACGACAATGAGCAGTTCTTC. The chain employs TRBV5-1 and TRBJ2-1, with D perhaps matching TRBD2 (6 bases). V lost 4 bases, J lost 5 bases, and 13 bases lay in between. This CDR3 contains 14 residues. CDR1 SGHRS and CDR2 YFSETQ come from the germline V gene.

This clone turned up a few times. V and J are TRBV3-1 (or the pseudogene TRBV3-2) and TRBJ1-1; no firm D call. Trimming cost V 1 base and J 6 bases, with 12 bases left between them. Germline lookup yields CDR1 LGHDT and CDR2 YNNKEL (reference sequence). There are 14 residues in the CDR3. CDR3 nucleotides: TGTGCCAGCAGCCAAGGGCGGCGAAGGTCTGAAGCTTTCTTT. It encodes CASSQGRRRSEAFF.

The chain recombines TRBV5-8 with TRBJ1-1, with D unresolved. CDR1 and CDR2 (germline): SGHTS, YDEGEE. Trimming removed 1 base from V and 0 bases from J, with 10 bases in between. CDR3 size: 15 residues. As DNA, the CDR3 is TGTGCCAGCAGCTTGACGGGGATCATGAACACTGAAGCTTTCTTT. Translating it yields CASSLTGIMNTEAFF.

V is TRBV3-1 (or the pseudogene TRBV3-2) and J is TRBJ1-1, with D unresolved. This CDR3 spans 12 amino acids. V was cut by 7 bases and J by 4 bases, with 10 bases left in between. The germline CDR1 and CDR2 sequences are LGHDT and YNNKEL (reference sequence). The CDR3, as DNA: TGTGCCAGCACCGCCGGGATCACTGAAGCTTTCTTT. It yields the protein CASTAGITEAFF.

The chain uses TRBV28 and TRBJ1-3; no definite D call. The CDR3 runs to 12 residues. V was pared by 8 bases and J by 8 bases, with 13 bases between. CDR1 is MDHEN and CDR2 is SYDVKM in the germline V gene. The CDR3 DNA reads TGTGCCAGCGGTGGATTGGGAGACACCATATATTTT. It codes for CASGGLGDTIYF.

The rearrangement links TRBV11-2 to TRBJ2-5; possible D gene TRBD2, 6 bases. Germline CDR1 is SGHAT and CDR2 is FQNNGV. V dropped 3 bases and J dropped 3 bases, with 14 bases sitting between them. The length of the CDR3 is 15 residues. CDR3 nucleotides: TGTGCCAGCAGCTTGCACGGGGGATCAGAAGAGACCCAGTACTTC. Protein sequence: CASSLHGGSEETQYF.

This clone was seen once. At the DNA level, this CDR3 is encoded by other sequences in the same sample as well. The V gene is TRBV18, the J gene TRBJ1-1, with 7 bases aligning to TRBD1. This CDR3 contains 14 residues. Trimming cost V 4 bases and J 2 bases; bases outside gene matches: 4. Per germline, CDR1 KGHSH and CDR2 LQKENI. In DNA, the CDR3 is TGTGCCAGCTCACTGGACAGGCTAAACACTGAAGCTTTCTTT. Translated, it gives CASSLDRLNTEAFF.

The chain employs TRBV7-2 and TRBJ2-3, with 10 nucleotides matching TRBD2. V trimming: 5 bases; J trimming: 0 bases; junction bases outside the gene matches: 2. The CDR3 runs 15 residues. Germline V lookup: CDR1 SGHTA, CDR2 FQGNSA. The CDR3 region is CASSVLAGSTDTQYF. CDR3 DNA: TGTGCCAGCAGCGTACTAGCGGGGAGCACAGATACGCAGTATTTT.

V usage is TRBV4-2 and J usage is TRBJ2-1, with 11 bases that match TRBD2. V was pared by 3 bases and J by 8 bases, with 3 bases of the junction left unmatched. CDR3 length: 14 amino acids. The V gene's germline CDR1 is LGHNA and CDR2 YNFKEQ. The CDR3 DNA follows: TGTGCCAGCAGCCACTTGACTAGCGGGGATGAGCAGTTCTTC. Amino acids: CASSHLTSGDEQFF.

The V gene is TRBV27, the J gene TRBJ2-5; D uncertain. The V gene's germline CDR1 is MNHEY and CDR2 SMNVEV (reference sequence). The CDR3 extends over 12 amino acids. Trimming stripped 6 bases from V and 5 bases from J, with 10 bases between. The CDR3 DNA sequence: TGTGCCAGCAGCCCTCTCGGGGAGACCCAGTACTTC. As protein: CASSPLGETQYF.

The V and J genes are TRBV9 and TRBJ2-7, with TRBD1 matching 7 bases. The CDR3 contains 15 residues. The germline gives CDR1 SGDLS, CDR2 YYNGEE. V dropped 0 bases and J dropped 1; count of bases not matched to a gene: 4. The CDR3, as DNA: TGTGCCAGCAGCGTAGGACAGGGTACATCCTACGAGCAGTACTTC. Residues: CASSVGQGTSYEQYF.

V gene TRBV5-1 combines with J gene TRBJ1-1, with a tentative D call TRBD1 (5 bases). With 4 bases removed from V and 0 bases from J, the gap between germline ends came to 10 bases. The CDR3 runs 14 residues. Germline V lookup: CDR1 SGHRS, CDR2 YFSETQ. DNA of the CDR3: TGCGCCAGCAGCCAACAGGACATGAACACTGAAGCTTTCTTT. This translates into CASSQQDMNTEAFF. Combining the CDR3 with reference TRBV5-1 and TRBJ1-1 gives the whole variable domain KAGVTQTPRYLIKTRGQQVTLSCSPISGHRSVSWYQQTPGQGLQFLFEYFSETQRNKGNFPGRFSGRQFSNSRSEMNVSTLELGDSALYLCASSQQDMNTEAFFGQGTRLTVV.

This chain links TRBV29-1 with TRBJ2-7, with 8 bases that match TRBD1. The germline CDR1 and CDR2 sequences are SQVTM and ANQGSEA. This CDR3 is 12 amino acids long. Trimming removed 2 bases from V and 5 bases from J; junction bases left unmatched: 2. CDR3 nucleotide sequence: TGCAGCGTTGAACTGACAGGGGACGAGCAGTACTTC. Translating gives CSVELTGDEQYF.

The CDR3 coding sequence is TGTGCCAGCAGTTCAGGCCGCTCCTACAATGAGCAGTTCTTC. Its protein product is CASSSGRSYNEQFF. This chain connects TRBV27 to TRBJ2-1; no definite D call. The length of the CDR3 is 14 residues. Germline V gene data show CDR1 as MNHEY and CDR2 as SMNVEV (reference sequence). V dropped 4 bases and J dropped 0 bases, with 7 bases sitting between them.

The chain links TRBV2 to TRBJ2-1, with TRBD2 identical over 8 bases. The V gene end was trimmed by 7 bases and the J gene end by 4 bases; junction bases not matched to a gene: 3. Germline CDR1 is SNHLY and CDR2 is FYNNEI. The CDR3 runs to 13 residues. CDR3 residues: CASMAGGYNEQFF. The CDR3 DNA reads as TGTGCCAGCATGGCGGGGGGTTACAATGAGCAGTTCTTC.

The CDR3: CAISPTGLSTDTQYF. The CDR3 DNA sequence: TGTGCCATCAGTCCTACGGGACTCAGCACAGATACGCAGTATTTT. This chain links TRBV10-3 with TRBJ2-3; possible D gene TRBD2, 6 bases. Germline lookup yields CDR1 ENHRY and CDR2 SYGVKD. Trimming took off 5 bases at V and 0 bases at J, with 12 bases between the two ends. CDR3 length equals 15 residues.